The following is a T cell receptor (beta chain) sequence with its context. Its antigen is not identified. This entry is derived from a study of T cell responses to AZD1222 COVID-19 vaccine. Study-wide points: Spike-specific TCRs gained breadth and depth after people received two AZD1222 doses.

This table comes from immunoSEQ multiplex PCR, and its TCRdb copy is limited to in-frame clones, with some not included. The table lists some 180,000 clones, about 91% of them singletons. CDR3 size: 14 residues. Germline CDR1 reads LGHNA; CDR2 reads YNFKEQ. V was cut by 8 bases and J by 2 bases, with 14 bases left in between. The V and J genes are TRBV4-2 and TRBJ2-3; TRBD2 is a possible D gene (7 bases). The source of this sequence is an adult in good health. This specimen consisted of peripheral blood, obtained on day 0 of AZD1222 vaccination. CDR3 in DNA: TGTGCCAGCGGGGAGGGGGGGTACACAGATACGCAGTATTTT. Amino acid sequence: CASGEGGYTDTQYF.